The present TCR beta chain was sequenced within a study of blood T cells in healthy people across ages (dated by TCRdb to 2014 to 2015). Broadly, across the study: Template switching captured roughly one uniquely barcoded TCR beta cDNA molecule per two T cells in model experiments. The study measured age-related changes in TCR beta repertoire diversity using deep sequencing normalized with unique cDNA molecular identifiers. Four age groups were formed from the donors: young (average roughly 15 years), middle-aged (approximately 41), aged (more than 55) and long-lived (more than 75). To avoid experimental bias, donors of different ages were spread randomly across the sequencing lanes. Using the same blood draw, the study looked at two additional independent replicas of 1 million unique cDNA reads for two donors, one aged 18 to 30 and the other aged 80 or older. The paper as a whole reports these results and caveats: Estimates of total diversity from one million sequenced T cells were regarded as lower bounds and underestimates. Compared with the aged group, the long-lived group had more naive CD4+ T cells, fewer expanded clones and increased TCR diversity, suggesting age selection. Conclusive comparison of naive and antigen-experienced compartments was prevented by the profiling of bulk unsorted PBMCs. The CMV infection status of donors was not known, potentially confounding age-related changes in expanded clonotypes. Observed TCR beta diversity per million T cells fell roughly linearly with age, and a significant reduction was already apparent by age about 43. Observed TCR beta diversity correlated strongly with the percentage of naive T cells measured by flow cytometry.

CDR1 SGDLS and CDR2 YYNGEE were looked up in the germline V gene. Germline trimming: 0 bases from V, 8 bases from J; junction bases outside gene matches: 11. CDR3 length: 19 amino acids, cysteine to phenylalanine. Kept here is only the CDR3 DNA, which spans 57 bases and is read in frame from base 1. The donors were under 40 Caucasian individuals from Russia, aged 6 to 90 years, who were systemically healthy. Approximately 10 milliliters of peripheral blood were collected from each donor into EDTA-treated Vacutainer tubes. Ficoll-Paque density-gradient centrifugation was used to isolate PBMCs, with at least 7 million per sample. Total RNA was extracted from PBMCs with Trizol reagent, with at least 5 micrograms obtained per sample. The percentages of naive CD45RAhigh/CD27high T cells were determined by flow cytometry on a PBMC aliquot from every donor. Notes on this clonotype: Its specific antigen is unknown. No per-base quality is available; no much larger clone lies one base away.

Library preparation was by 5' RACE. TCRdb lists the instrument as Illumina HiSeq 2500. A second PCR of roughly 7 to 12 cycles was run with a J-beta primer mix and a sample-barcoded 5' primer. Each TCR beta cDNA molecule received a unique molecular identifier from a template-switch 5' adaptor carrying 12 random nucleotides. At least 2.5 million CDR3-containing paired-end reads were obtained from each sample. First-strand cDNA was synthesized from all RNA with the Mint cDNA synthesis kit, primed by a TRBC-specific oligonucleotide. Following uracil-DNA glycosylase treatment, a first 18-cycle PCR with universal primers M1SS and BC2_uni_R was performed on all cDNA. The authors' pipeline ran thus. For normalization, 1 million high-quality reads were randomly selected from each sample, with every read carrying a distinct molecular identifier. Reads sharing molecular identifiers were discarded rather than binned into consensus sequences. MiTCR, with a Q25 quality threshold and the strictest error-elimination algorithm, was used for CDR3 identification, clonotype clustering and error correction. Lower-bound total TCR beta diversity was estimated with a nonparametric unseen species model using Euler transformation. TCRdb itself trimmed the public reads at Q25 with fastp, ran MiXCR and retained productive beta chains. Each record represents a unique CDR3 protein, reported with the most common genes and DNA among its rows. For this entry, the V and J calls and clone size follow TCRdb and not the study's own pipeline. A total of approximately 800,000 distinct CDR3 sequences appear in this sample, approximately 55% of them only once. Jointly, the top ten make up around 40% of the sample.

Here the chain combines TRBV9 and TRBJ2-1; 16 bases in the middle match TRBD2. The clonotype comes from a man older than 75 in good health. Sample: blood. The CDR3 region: CASSVAAGTSGRAPDEQFF. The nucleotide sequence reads TGTGCCAGCAGCGTAGCCGCGGGGACTAGCGGGAGGGCCCCGGATGAGCAGTTCTTC.